The clone carrying this T cell receptor (beta chain) was seen a few times. Its target is unknown. 13 Jbeta primers and 60 Vbeta primers were used for the PCR. The table came from immunoSEQ multiplex PCR; TCRdb's copy has only in-frame clones and leaves some out. Of 100,000 to 150,000 clones listed, about four fifths are singletons. These data belong to a study of cytomegalovirus exposure and HLA in healthy donors. Points from the study as a whole: Excluded: some indistinguishable V segments such as TRBV6-2 and TRBV6-3.

Per germline, CDR1 SGDLS and CDR2 YYNGEE. The CDR3 consists of 15 residues. The V segment lost 0 bases and the J segment 7 bases; nucleotides outside the gene matches: 6. The sample consisted of PBMCs. The V and J genes are TRBV9 and TRBJ2-2; 7 positions agree with TRBD2. The origin of this receptor is a male donor in good health and CMV-seronegative. The CDR3 is CASSVGEGFGGELFF. CDR3 DNA: TGTGCCAGCAGCGTAGGGGAGGGGTTCGGCGGGGAGCTGTTTTTT.